The next 6 T cell receptor delta chains were all read from a single sample in a study of γδ T cells in repeated Plasmodium falciparum infection. Flow sorting of PBMC yielded separate Vgamma9/Vdelta2+ and Vdelta2-negative gammadelta T cell populations for bulk repertoire analysis. TCRdb re-called the multiplex PCR reads through CATT. Among roughly 90,000 delta-chain clones, about 1.5% were seen once, and the ten largest hold more than 7%. Sequenced material: gamma-delta T cells from blood. These receptors all come from a pool of human donors (malaria-infected and uninfected, not separated).

This clone was seen many times. A single base separates this from a much larger clone, so it may be a read error. Other DNA variants within this sample encode the same CDR3. V usage is TRDV2 and J usage is TRDJ1; 10 bases match TRDD3. Looked up from germline, CDR1 is GEAIGNYY and CDR2 is EKD. V lost 0 bases, J lost 8 bases, and 17 bases stayed unmatched. The CDR3 runs 18 residues. Written as DNA, the CDR3 is TGTGCCTGTGACACCGTCGGGGGGGATACGCCTCAGTACGACAAACTCATCTTT. Its translation: CACDTVGGDTPQYDKLIF.

In this sample, this clone turned up many times. The V call is TRDV1, the J call TRDJ1; the match to TRDD3 covers 11 bases. The CDR3 is 25 residues long. V was clipped by 0 bases and J by 0 bases; unmatched bases: 27. Germline V CDR1 and CDR2: TSWWSYY, QGS. The CDR3 DNA sequence: TGTGCTCTTGGGGAACTGACTGCAGGAATGGGGGATACGAGTACTCGAGGCCTGTACACCGATAAACTCATCTTT. Its translation: CALGELTAGMGDTSTRGLYTDKLIF.

As regards this clone: TCRdb pairs this DNA with a much larger clone's protein that differs at residue 12, likely a read error; the protein shown was translated from the DNA. This chain joins TRDV3 and TRDJ3; TRDD3 matches 8 bases. No J gene is reported in TCRdb; it was inferred here by comparing the DNA with germline. CDR3 size: 21 residues. CDR1 is TVYSNPD, CDR2 GDNSRS, per germline (reference sequence). After removal of 4 bases from V and 0 bases from J, the junction contained 20 bases not matched to a gene. This CDR3 is CAYGPSRYWGEGSWDTRQMFF. In DNA form, the CDR3 reads TGTGCCTATGGGCCTTCCCGCTACTGGGGGGAAGGCTCCTGGGACACCCGACAGATGTTTTTC.

This clone was seen a handful of times. It is likely a read error: a sequence one base away is far more abundant. Other DNA sequences in this specimen translate into the identical CDR3. This rearrangement joins TRDV3 to TRDJ4; 11 nucleotides line up with TRDD3. Because TCRdb records no J gene, it was assigned here through a match of the DNA to germline. The CDR3 sequence is 15 residues long. The germline V gene has CDR1 TVYSNPD and CDR2 GDNSRS (reference sequence). The ends lost 0 bases at V and 5 bases at J; junction bases unmatched: 11. CDR3 in amino acids: CAFSPGWGILRPLIF. For the CDR3, the DNA is TGTGCCTTTAGTCCCGGCTGGGGGATACTGAGGCCCCTGATCTTT. The full variable domain, with the rest looked up from reference TRDV3 and TRDJ4, is CDKVTQSSPDQTVASGSEVVLLCTYDTVYSNPDLFWYRIRPDYSFQFVFYGDNSRSEGADFTQGRFSVKHILTQKAFHLVISPVRTEDSATYYCAFSPGWGILRPLIFGKGTYLEVQQ.

The table lists this clone with many counts. The chain employs TRDV2 and TRDJ1; 12 bases agree with TRDD3. Matching the DNA to germline supplied the J gene, which TCRdb does not give. V trimming: 1 base; J trimming: 5 bases; junction bases outside the gene matches: 13. CDR3 length equals 18 residues. Per the germline V gene, CDR1 is GEAIGNYY and CDR2 is EKD. The CDR3 spells CACDTLGDTGAVRDKLIF. Written as DNA, the CDR3 is TGTGCCTGTGACACTCTGGGGGATACGGGTGCGGTGAGGGATAAACTCATCTTT.

Only a few counts were recorded for this clone. Given a far larger clone just one base away, this is likely a sequencing read error. The sample has other DNA sequences that encode this CDR3 too. This chain links TRDV1 with TRDJ1; 8 bases are shared with TRDD3. V trimming: 0 bases; J trimming: 3 bases; junction bases outside the gene matches: 27. The CDR3 has 23 amino acids. CDR1 and CDR2 (germline): TSWWSYY, QGS. CDR3 sequence (DNA): TGTGCTCTTGGGGAACTACCCTGCCTTCCCAAGACCCTCTGGGGGACCCCTCCCGATAAACTCATCTTT. It encodes CALGELPCLPKTLWGTPPDKLIF.